The 12 T cell receptor beta chains reported below all come from one sample, sequenced in a study of beta chain features in type 1 diabetes. Study-level results: Significant though moderate, a shortening of TCRB CDR3s appeared in all four CD4+ subsets of Type 1 diabetes patients.

Sequenced material consisted of expressed TCRB transcripts (all of the isolated RNA was reverse transcribed). Clones were sequenced by immunoSEQ multiplex PCR, and TCRdb holds only the in-frame ones, with some missing. The table has over 600,000 clones, approximately 13% seen once. These receptors lack a known antigen. The sequenced sample consisted of naive CD4+ T cells from blood. The receptors here all came from a young man with type 1 diabetes.

The rearrangement joins TRBV30 to TRBJ1-4; D ambiguous. The CDR3 runs 11 residues. The germline gives CDR1 GTSNPN, CDR2 SVGIG (reference sequence). With 3 bases removed from V and 2 bases from J, the gap between germline ends came to 1 base. For the CDR3, the DNA is TGTGCCTGGAGCACTAATGAAAAACTGTTTTTT. Residues: CAWSTNEKLFF.

A few counts support this clone. CDR3 DNA: TGTGCCAGCAGTTACTCGAAACAGGGCCCCTACGAGCAGTACTTC. Translating gives CASSYSKQGPYEQYF. The rearrangement uses TRBV6-5 and TRBJ2-7; a weak D match, TRBD1 (6 bases). Trimming cost V 0 bases and J 2 bases, with 11 bases left between them. There are 15 residues in the CDR3. Germline V gene lookup returns CDR1 MNHEY and CDR2 SVGAGI.

This clone showed up just a few times. CDR3 in amino acids: CASSLQGSPYGYTF. For the CDR3, the DNA is TGTGCCAGCAGCTTACAGGGATCCCCCTATGGCTACACCTTC. V is TRBV7-9 and J is TRBJ1-2, with a tentative D call TRBD1 (5 bases). The CDR3 is 14 amino acids. Germline V gene sequence: CDR1 SEHNR, CDR2 FQNEAQ (reference sequence). With 2 bases removed from V and 4 bases from J, the gap between germline ends came to 11 bases.

This chain connects TRBV6-6 to TRBJ2-7, with 8 bases that match TRBD1. Losses at the gene ends were 5 bases for V and 4 bases for J; bases not matched to a gene: 4. The CDR3 runs 13 residues. Germline values: CDR1 MNHNY, CDR2 SVGAGI (reference sequence). The CDR3 spells CASSTQGEYEQYF. CDR3 coding DNA: TGTGCCAGCAGTACACAGGGGGAATACGAGCAGTACTTC.

This clone was recorded a few times. This chain uses TRBV5-4 with TRBJ2-3; D is possibly TRBD2 (6 bases). The germline CDR1 and CDR2 sequences are SGHNT and YYREEE (reference sequence). The CDR3 runs to 15 residues. V was clipped by 4 bases and J by 0 bases, with 12 bases between them. The CDR3 DNA sequence: TGTGCCAGCAGCCCGCTGGGGGGAAGCACAGATACGCAGTATTTT. Its translation: CASSPLGGSTDTQYF.

This clone was observed a few times. V gene TRBV9 combines with J gene TRBJ1-1; D remains unclear. Trimming took 0 bases from V and 6 from J, leaving 9 bases between them. The CDR3 has 13 residues. The germline gives CDR1 SGDLS, CDR2 YYNGEE. The CDR3 sequence: CASSVDLKAEAFF. CDR3 nucleotides: TGTGCCAGCAGCGTAGACCTCAAGGCTGAAGCTTTCTTT.

The CDR3 protein is CASSEPGTRYEQFF. The CDR3, as DNA: TGTGCCAGCAGTGAACCGGGGACTAGGTATGAGCAGTTCTTC. This chain joins TRBV25-1 and TRBJ2-1; the match to TRBD2 covers 8 bases. From germline, CDR1 is MGHDK and CDR2 SYGVNS. The CDR3 extends over 14 amino acids. Trimming removed 2 bases from V and 8 bases from J; junction bases left unmatched: 5.

A few counts support this clone. The chain couples TRBV7-2 to TRBJ2-5, with 8 bases lining up with TRBD2. In germline, CDR1 is SGHTA, CDR2 FQGNSA. This CDR3 spans 14 amino acids. The ends lost 3 bases at V and 4 bases at J; junction bases unmatched: 4. CDR3 amino acids: CASSFGGALETQYF. The CDR3 nucleotides are TGTGCCAGCAGCTTCGGGGGGGCCCTAGAGACCCAGTACTTC.

This clone appeared a single time. This rearrangement joins TRBV5-1 to TRBJ2-5; perhaps TRBD1 as D (6 bases). Germline-derived CDR1 and CDR2 are SGHRS and YFSETQ. The CDR3 has 15 residues. V lost 4 bases and J 3 bases, leaving 16 bases between the germline ends. CDR3 region: CASSLRRGQEETQYF. CDR3 nucleotides: TGCGCCAGCAGCCTCCGCCGGGGACAAGAAGAGACCCAGTACTTC.

This clone was picked up a small number of times. The CDR3 DNA sequence: TGTGCCAGCAGCTTGGGGACAGACTCGGCCGAGCAGTACTTC. This translates into CASSLGTDSAEQYF. The gene calls are TRBV11-2 and TRBJ2-7; 7 bases are shared with TRBD1. The CDR3 contains 14 residues. Trimming removed 3 bases from V and 6 bases from J; junction bases left unmatched: 8. The germline CDR1 and CDR2 sequences are SGHAT and FQNNGV.

V is TRBV4-3 and J is TRBJ2-1, with unresolved D. The CDR3 length is 11 residues. V was trimmed by 5 bases and J by 12 bases, leaving 11 bases between them. The V gene's germline CDR1 is LGHNA and CDR2 YSLEER. The CDR3: CASSTGPTQFF. The CDR3 region has the DNA TGCGCCAGCAGCACGGGCCCAACGCAGTTCTTC.

The table lists this clone with a few counts. V is TRBV10-3 and J is TRBJ1-6; D gene uncertain. With 6 bases removed from V and 1 base from J, the gap between germline ends came to 16 bases. The CDR3 runs to 17 residues. In germline, CDR1 is ENHRY, CDR2 SYGVKD. DNA of the CDR3: TGTGCCATCAGGGACGGCGTCCCGGGGTCCTATAATTCACCCCTCCACTTT. This codes for CAIRDGVPGSYNSPLHF.